This TCR beta chain was documented in a study of shared clonotypes between healthy human individuals. Study-level points and caveats: The study drew on few donors, limiting represented genetic and exposure-history diversity.

There are 18 residues in the CDR3. J was trimmed by 7 bases and V by 6 bases; bases with no gene match: 23. CDR1 KGHSH and CDR2 LQKENI come from the germline V gene. Unsorted PBMC replicate PCRs drew on 300 ng DNA, representing tens of thousands of T cell genomes. TCRdb's copy holds only in-frame clones and misses some; the assay was immunoSEQ multiplex PCR. The repertoire holds fewer than 600,000 clones, about 85% seen once, with under 15% in the top ten. Notes on this clone: As yet, its antigen is unknown.

This chain links TRBV18 with TRBJ2-5, with 7 bases fitting TRBD2. The specimen sequenced was PBMCs. This TCR derives from a woman aged 40 to 50 in good health. Some clones in this sample may be carry-over from other donors' samples. CDR3 sequence (DNA): TGTGCCAGCTCCCCCGTTGGGGGAAGCGGGGATAGAAGTGGGACCCAGTACTTC. The encoded protein is CASSPVGGSGDRSGTQYF.